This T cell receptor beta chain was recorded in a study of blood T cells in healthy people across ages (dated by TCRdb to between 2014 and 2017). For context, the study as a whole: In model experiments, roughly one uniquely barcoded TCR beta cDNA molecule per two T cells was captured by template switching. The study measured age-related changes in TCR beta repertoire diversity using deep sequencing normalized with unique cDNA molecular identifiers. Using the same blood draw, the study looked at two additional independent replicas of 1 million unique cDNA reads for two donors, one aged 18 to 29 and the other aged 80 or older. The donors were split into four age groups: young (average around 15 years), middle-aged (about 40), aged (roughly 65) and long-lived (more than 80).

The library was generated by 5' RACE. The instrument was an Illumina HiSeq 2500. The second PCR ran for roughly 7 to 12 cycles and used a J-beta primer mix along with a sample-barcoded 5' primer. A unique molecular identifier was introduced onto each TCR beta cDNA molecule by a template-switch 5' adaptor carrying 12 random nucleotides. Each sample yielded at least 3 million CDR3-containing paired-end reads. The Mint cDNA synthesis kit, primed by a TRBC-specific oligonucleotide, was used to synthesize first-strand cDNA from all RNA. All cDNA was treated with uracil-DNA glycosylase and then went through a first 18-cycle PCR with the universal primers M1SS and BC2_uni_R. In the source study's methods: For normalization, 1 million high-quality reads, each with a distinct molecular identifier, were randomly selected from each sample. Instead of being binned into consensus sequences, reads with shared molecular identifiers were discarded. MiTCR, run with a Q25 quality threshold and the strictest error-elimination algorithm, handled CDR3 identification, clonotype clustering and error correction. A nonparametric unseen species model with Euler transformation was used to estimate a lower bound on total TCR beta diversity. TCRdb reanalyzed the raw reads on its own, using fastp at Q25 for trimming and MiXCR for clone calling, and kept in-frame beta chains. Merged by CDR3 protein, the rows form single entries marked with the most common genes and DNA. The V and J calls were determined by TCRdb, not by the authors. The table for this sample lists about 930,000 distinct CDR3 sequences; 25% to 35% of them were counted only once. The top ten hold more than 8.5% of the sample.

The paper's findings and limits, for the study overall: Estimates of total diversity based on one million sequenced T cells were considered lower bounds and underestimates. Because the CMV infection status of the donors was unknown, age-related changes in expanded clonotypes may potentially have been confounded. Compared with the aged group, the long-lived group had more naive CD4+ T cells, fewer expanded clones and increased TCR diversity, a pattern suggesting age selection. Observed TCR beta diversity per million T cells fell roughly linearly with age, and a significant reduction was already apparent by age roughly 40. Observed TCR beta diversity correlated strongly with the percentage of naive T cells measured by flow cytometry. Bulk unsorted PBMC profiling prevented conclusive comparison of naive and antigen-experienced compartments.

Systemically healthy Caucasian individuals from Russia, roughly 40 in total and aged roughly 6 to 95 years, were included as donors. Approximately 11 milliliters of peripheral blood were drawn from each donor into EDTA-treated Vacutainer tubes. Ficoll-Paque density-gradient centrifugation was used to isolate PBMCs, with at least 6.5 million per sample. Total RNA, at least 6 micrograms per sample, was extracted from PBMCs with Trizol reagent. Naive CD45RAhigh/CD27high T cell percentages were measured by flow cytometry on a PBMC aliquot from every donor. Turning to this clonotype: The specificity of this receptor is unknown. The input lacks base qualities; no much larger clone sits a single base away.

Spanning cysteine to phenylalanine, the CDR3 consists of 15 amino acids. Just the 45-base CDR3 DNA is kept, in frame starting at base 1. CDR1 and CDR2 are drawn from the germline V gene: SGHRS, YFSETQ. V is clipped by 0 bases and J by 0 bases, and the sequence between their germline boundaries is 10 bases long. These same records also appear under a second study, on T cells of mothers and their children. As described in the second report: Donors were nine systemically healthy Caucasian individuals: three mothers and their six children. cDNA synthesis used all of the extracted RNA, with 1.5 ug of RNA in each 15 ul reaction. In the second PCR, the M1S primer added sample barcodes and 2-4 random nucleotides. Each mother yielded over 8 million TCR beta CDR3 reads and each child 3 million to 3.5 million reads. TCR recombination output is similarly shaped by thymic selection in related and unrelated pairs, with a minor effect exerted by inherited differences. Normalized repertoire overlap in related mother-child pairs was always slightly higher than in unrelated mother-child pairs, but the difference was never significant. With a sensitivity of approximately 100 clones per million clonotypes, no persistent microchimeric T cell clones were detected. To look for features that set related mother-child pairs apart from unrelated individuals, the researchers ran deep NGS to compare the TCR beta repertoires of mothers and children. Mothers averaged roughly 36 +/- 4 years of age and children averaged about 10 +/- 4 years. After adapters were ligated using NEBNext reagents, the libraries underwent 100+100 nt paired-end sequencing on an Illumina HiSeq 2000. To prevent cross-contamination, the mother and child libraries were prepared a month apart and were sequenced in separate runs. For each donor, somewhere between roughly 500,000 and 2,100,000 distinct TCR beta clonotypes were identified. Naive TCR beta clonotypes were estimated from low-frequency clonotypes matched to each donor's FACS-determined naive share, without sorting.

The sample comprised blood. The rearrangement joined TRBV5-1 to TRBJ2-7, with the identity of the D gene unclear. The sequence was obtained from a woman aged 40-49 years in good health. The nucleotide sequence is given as TGCGCCAGCAGCTTGGACCCGACGAGCTCCTACGAGCAGTACTTC. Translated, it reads CASSLDPTSSYEQYF.